This T cell receptor (beta chain) stems from a study of beta chain features in type 1 diabetes. This clone turned up a few times. Its antigen is as yet unknown. TCRB transcripts that were expressed got sequenced, as all of the isolated RNA had been reverse transcribed. TCRdb keeps only in-frame clones here, not all; method: immunoSEQ multiplex PCR. The sample carries approximately 600,000 clones, roughly 12% recorded once. The CDR3 is made up of 11 amino acids. V lost 6 bases and J lost 3, with 8 bases in between. Germline-derived CDR1 and CDR2 are DFQATT and SNEGSKA (reference sequence). Study-wide findings and caveats: Within each of all four CD4+ subsets, Type 1 diabetes patients had TCRB CDR3s that were moderately but significantly shorter. Type 1 diabetes patients showed fewer insertions and more deletions at VDJ junctions.

This clonotype originated in a man aged 25-45 years with type 1 diabetes. The J gene is TRBJ1-1, the V gene TRBV20-1; D is ambiguous. The sequencing input was naive CD4+ T cells from blood. CDR3 sequence reads: CSARPDTEAFF. Written as DNA, the CDR3 is TGCAGTGCCAGACCGGACACTGAAGCTTTCTTT.